What follows are 8 T cell receptor beta chains derived from one specimen sequenced in a study of blood T cell repertoires in COVID-19. Sequencing was performed with immunoSEQ multiplex PCR; in TCRdb, only in-frame clones are kept and a portion is missing. The sample consists of approximately 170,000 clones, under 85% of them appearing once. The sequenced sample was peripheral blood. The origin of the receptors is a man aged 65-85 years who had recovered from COVID-19.

V is TRBV5-8 and J is TRBJ2-3; D may be TRBD2 (5 bases). With 0 bases removed from V and 2 bases from J, the gap between germline ends came to 13 bases. The germline V gene has CDR1 SGHTS and CDR2 YDEGEE. CDR3 length: 16 residues. This CDR3 is CASSLGLAMVTDTQYF. CDR3 sequence (DNA): TGTGCCAGCAGCTTGGGGCTAGCAATGGTCACAGATACGCAGTATTTT.

J is TRBJ1-1 and V is TRBV28, with D tentatively TRBD1 (6 bases). The germline V and J ends were trimmed by 8 bases and 11 bases, with 18 bases remaining between them. This CDR3 is 12 amino acids long. Germline V lookup: CDR1 MDHEN, CDR2 SYDVKM. Here the CDR3 reads CASWQQGRSAFF. The CDR3 DNA sequence: TGTGCCAGCTGGCAACAGGGCCGTTCCGCTTTCTTT.

This chain connects TRBV6-5 to TRBJ2-1; 11 nucleotides match TRBD2. The CDR3 is made up of 14 amino acids. The J segment lost 7 bases and the V segment lost 4 bases, leaving 3 bases of the junction unmatched. Per the germline V gene, CDR1 is MNHEY and CDR2 is SVGAGI. Here the CDR3 DNA reads TGTGCCAGCAGTTCGGGACTAGCGGCAAATGAGCAGTTCTTC. This translates into CASSSGLAANEQFF.

There are a few counts of this clone. The V call is TRBV5-1, the J call TRBJ2-7; 9 bases are a match to TRBD1. CDR1 and CDR2 from the germline V gene are SGHRS and YFSETQ. Germline trimming cut 2 bases from V and 1 base from J; bases unmatched to any gene: 4. The CDR3 covers 15 residues. CDR3 DNA: TGCGCCAGCAGCTTTGGACAGGGGCCATCCTACGAGCAGTACTTC. This encodes CASSFGQGPSYEQYF.

This rearrangement joins TRBV2 to TRBJ1-6, with 9 bases matching TRBD1. The CDR3 runs 17 residues. V lost 4 bases to trimming and J lost 0 bases; unmatched junction nucleotides: 4. CDR1 is SNHLY and CDR2 is FYNNEI in the germline V gene. The CDR3 DNA sequence: TGTGCCAGCAGTGGAGACAGGGGGACCTCCTATAATTCACCCCTCCACTTT. It translates to CASSGDRGTSYNSPLHF.

The rearrangement uses TRBV7-2 and TRBJ1-6; the D gene is possibly TRBD1 (5 bases). This CDR3 region has 14 residues. V was shortened by 2 bases and J by 11 bases, with 13 bases between the two germline ends. Germline V CDR1 and CDR2: SGHTA, FQGNSA. The DNA for the CDR3 is TGTGCCAGCAGCTTACTTGCCAGGGAGGCACCCCTCCACTTT. Translated: CASSLLAREAPLHF. Combining the CDR3 with reference TRBV7-2 and TRBJ1-6 gives the whole variable domain GAGVSQSPSNKVTEKGKDVELRCDPISGHTALYWYRQSLGQGLEFLIYFQGNSAPDKSGLPSDRFSAERTGGSVSTLTIQRTQQEDSAVYLCASSLLAREAPLHFGNGTRLTVT.

Written as DNA, the CDR3 is TGTGCCAGCAGCGTCAACAGGGTCAGCACAGATACGCAGTATTTT. Its translation is CASSVNRVSTDTQYF. The chain recombines TRBV7-3 with TRBJ2-3; maybe TRBD1 (6 bases). The CDR3 extends over 15 amino acids. V lost 5 bases and J lost 0, with 12 bases in between. Germline V gives CDR1 SGHTA, CDR2 FQGTGA. Looking up the rest from reference TRBV7-3 and TRBJ2-3 gives the full variable domain: GAGVSQTPSNKVTEKGKYVELRCDPISGHTALYWYRQSLGQGPEFLIYFQGTGAADDSGLPNDRFFAVRPEGSVSTLKIQRTERGDSAVYLCASSVNRVSTDTQYFGPGTRLTVL.

J is TRBJ2-1 and V is TRBV7-8; 12 bases agree with TRBD2. J lost 6 bases, V lost 0 bases, and 9 bases had no gene match. From germline, CDR1 is SGHVS and CDR2 FQNEAQ. This CDR3 comprises 18 residues. DNA of the CDR3: TGTGCCAGCAGCTTAGCGAACCCACTAGCGGGAGGCCTCAATGAGCAGTTCTTC. Its translation is CASSLANPLAGGLNEQFF. Filled out from reference TRBV7-8 and TRBJ2-1, the complete variable domain reads GAGVSQSPRYKVAKRGQDVALRCDPISGHVSLFWYQQALGQGPEFLTYFQNEAQLDKSGLPSDRFFAERPEGSVSTLKIQRTQQEDSAVYLCASSLANPLAGGLNEQFFGPGTRLTVL.